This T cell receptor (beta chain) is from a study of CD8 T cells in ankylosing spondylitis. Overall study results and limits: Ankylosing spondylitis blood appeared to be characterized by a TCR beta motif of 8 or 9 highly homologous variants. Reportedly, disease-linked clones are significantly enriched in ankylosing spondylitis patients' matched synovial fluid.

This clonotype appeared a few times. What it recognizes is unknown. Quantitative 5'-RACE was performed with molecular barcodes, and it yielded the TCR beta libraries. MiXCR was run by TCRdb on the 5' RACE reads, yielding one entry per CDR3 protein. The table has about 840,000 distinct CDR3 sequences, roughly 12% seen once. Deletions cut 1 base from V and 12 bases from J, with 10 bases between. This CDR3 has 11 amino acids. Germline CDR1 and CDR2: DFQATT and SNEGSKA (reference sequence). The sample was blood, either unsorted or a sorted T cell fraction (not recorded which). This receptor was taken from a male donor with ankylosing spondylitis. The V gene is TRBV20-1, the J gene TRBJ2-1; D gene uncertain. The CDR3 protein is CSARVLPGQFF. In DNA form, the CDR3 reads TGCAGTGCTAGAGTTCTCCCGGGGCAGTTCTTC.